Presented here are 32 T cell receptor beta chains from one specimen sequenced in a study of cytomegalovirus exposure and HLA in healthy donors. Produced via immunoSEQ multiplex PCR; TCRdb's table is partial and in-frame only. The sample has tens of thousands of clones; around 97% are singletons. Sequencing was performed on PBMCs. Every receptor here comes from a woman in her late teens or twenties in good health and CMV-seropositive.

V and J are TRBV2 and TRBJ2-3; D call uncertain. Per the germline V gene, CDR1 is SNHLY and CDR2 is FYNNEI. The CDR3 extends over 14 amino acids. With 5 bases removed from V and 0 bases from J, the gap between germline ends came to 9 bases. The DNA for the CDR3 is TGTGCCAGCAGTCGAAGAACTAGCACAGATACGCAGTATTTT. Protein: CASSRRTSTDTQYF.

This chain uses TRBV9 with TRBJ1-1, with D unresolved. This CDR3 is built from 14 residues. Trimming cost V 0 bases and J 2 bases, with 8 bases left between them. Germline V gene lookup returns CDR1 SGDLS and CDR2 YYNGEE. CDR3 coding DNA: TGTGCCAGCAGCGTAGCTGCGGAAAACACTGAAGCTTTCTTT. Its protein product is CASSVAAENTEAFF.

This chain joins TRBV10-2 and TRBJ2-4, with TRBD2 identical over 10 bases. V shed 1 base, J shed 3 bases, and the junction held 3 bases outside the gene matches. Germline CDR1 is WSHSY and CDR2 is SAAADI. This CDR3 comprises 16 residues. CDR3 in DNA: TGCGCCAGCAGTGAGTTGGTAGCGGGAGGCAAAAACATTCAGTACTTC. As protein: CASSELVAGGKNIQYF.

The chain uses TRBV2 and TRBJ1-2; possibly TRBD1 for D (5 bases). Trimming removed 6 bases at V and 0 bases at J, with 14 bases between. The length of the CDR3 is 15 residues. CDR1 and CDR2 (germline): SNHLY, FYNNEI. CDR3 sequence: CASSGRAGSNYGYTF. The CDR3 coding sequence is TGTGCCAGCAGCGGCAGGGCAGGGTCTAACTATGGCTACACCTTC.

This chain links TRBV5-8 with TRBJ2-5; TRBD1 is a possible D gene (5 bases). The CDR3 runs to 15 residues. The V end lost 0 bases, the J end lost 1 base, and 10 bases lay between the germline ends. Germline V gives CDR1 SGHTS, CDR2 YDEGEE. This CDR3 is CASSLGYRSQETQYF. Here the CDR3 DNA reads TGTGCCAGCAGCTTGGGGTACAGGTCCCAAGAGACCCAGTACTTC.

The chain has TRBV5-4 and TRBJ2-5; possible D gene TRBD1, 6 bases. This CDR3 spans 13 amino acids. CDR1 SGHNT and CDR2 YYREEE come from the germline V gene (reference sequence). The V end lost 9 bases, the J end lost 1 base, and 13 bases lay between the germline ends. CDR3 sequence (DNA): TGTGCCAACTCCGGGACACCCCAAGAGACCCAGTACTTC. The encoded protein is CANSGTPQETQYF.

This chain links TRBV7-8 with TRBJ1-5, with 12 bases fitting TRBD1. After removal of 3 bases from V and 0 bases from J, the junction contained 9 bases not matched to a gene. This CDR3 comprises 19 residues. Per the germline V gene, CDR1 is SGHVS and CDR2 is FQNEAQ. Here the CDR3 DNA reads TGTGCCAGCAGCTTTCTAGGGACAGGGGGCCCTAATAGCAATCAGCCCCAGCATTTT. Amino acids: CASSFLGTGGPNSNQPQHF. The full variable domain, in which reference TRBV7-8 and TRBJ1-5 provide the parts outside the CDR3, is GAGVSQSPRYKVAKRGQDVALRCDPISGHVSLFWYQQALGQGPEFLTYFQNEAQLDKSGLPSDRFFAERPEGSVSTLKIQRTQQEDSAVYLCASSFLGTGGPNSNQPQHFGDGTRLSIL.

The V call is TRBV5-8, the J call TRBJ2-5; 7 nucleotides agree with TRBD1. This CDR3 region has 14 residues. The trim removed 4 bases at V and 5 bases at J, leaving 8 bases unmatched. Germline values: CDR1 SGHTS, CDR2 YDEGEE. CDR3 protein: CASSLRQGHETQYF. CDR3 nucleotide sequence: TGTGCCAGCAGCCTAAGACAGGGACACGAGACCCAGTACTTC.

This sequence joins TRBV7-9 and TRBJ1-1; D uncertain. Trimming took 1 base from V and 4 from J, leaving 10 bases between them. The germline V gene encodes CDR1 SEHNR and CDR2 FQNEAQ (reference sequence). There are 14 residues in the CDR3. The CDR3 DNA reads as TGTGCCAGCAGCTTAGAGGGAGGGAGCACTGAAGCTTTCTTT. Translating it yields CASSLEGGSTEAFF.

The rearrangement joins TRBV6-5 to TRBJ1-5; D is uncertain. This CDR3 is built from 15 residues. V was shortened by 5 bases and J by 0 bases, with 11 bases between the two germline ends. From germline, CDR1 is MNHEY and CDR2 SVGAGI. CDR3 DNA sequence: TGTGCCAGCAGTAGCGGGCGGTATAGCAATCAGCCCCAGCATTTT. This codes for CASSSGRYSNQPQHF.

This chain connects TRBV7-8 to TRBJ1-5; no definite D call. The length of the CDR3 is 14 residues. With 0 bases removed from V and 6 bases from J, the gap between germline ends came to 9 bases. Germline lookup yields CDR1 SGHVS and CDR2 FQNEAQ. CDR3 sequence (DNA): TGTGCCAGCAGCTTAGCGTCCGGGTCTCAGCCCCAGCATTTT. Translating it yields CASSLASGSQPQHF.

This chain links TRBV5-1 with TRBJ2-7; D is perhaps TRBD1 (5 bases). V was cut by 1 base and J by 6 bases, with 8 bases left in between. Looked up from germline, CDR1 is SGHRS and CDR2 is YFSETQ. The CDR3 is 12 amino acids. CDR3 residues: CASSLRGFEQYF. The CDR3 coding sequence is TGCGCCAGCAGCTTGAGGGGTTTCGAGCAGTACTTC.

V usage is TRBV27 and J usage is TRBJ2-1; 13 positions agree with TRBD2. The CDR3 extends over 13 amino acids. The ends lost 8 bases at V and 12 bases at J; junction bases unmatched: 7. Looked up from germline, CDR1 is MNHEY and CDR2 is SMNVEV (reference sequence). The CDR3 loop reads CASGGLAGSGQFF. The CDR3 coding sequence is TGTGCCAGCGGGGGACTAGCGGGAAGTGGGCAGTTCTTC.

This clone has a single count. This chain links TRBV27 with TRBJ2-3; TRBD2 is a possible D gene (6 bases). Germline V gene data show CDR1 as MNHEY and CDR2 as SMNVEV (reference sequence). V lost 5 bases, J lost 3 bases, and 9 bases lay in between. The CDR3 length is 13 residues. The DNA of the CDR3 is TGTGCCAGCAGTCCCGGGACTACAGATACGCAGTATTTT. Protein sequence: CASSPGTTDTQYF.

The chain has TRBV4-1 and TRBJ2-3; tentative D call: TRBD2 (6 bases). CDR3 length: 15 residues. Germline-derived CDR1 and CDR2 are MGHRA and YSYEKL. The V gene lost 1 base and the J gene lost 6 bases, with 14 bases spanning the gap. CDR3 region: CASSQAGTLGDTQYF. The CDR3 DNA follows: TGCGCCAGCAGCCAAGCGGGGACTTTGGGGGATACGCAGTATTTT.

The V gene is TRBV5-6, the J gene TRBJ1-3; 12 bases are a match to TRBD1. V dropped 4 bases and J dropped 0; count of bases not matched to a gene: 11. CDR1 and CDR2 from the germline V gene are SGHDT and YYEEEE. The length of the CDR3 is 19 residues. CDR3 DNA sequence: TGTGCCAGCAGCCCCCCCCGGGACAGGGGGCTCCGCTCTGGAAACACCATATATTTT. Protein product: CASSPPRDRGLRSGNTIYF.

The CDR3 loop is CASSIATGLNTDTQYF. The CDR3, as DNA: TGTGCCAGTAGTATAGCGACAGGATTGAACACAGATACGCAGTATTTT. The J gene is TRBJ2-3, the V gene TRBV19; tentative D call: TRBD1 (6 bases). The CDR3 consists of 16 residues. Deletions cut 1 base from V and 2 bases from J, with 13 bases between. The germline gives CDR1 LNHDA, CDR2 SQIVND (reference sequence).

The genes are TRBV7-3 and TRBJ2-5; D possibly corresponds to TRBD2 (5 bases). The CDR3 runs 16 residues. V lost 0 bases to trimming and J lost 5 bases, with 16 bases between them. The germline CDR1 and CDR2 sequences are SGHTA and FQGTGA. CDR3 sequence reads: CASSLTHVLSGETQYF. The CDR3 DNA reads TGTGCCAGCAGCTTAACCCATGTTCTCTCGGGGGAGACCCAGTACTTC.

The V call is TRBV29-1, the J call TRBJ1-2; TRBD1 matches 7 bases. With V trimmed by 7 bases and J by 4 bases, 6 bases remained unmatched. The CDR3 totals 12 residues. From germline, CDR1 is SQVTM and CDR2 ANQGSEA. This CDR3 reads CSAAGGSYGYTF. The CDR3 coding sequence is TGCAGCGCCGCAGGGGGGTCCTATGGCTACACCTTC.

The chain has TRBV19 and TRBJ2-5, with D perhaps TRBD1 (5 bases). The CDR3 spans 13 residues. Germline lookup yields CDR1 LNHDA and CDR2 SQIVND (reference sequence). Between the trimmed V and J ends, which lost 6 bases and 0 bases, there was a span of 8 bases. Written as DNA, the CDR3 is TGTGCCAGTAGAACGACAGACCAAGAGACCCAGTACTTC. Encoded protein: CASRTTDQETQYF.

This clone is a singleton in its sample. The CDR3: CASSLGEGYNEQFF. The DNA for the CDR3 is TGTGCCAGCAGCTTGGGTGAGGGCTACAATGAGCAGTTCTTC. V gene TRBV5-4 combines with J gene TRBJ2-1; weak D call: TRBD2 (5 bases). The CDR3 is 14 residues long. Looked up from germline, CDR1 is SGHNT and CDR2 is YYREEE (reference sequence). V dropped 0 bases and J dropped 3 bases, with 7 bases sitting between them.

The chain carries TRBV19 and TRBJ1-4, with a tentative D call TRBD1 (5 bases). Germline-derived CDR1 and CDR2 are LNHDA and SQIVND (reference sequence). V was pared by 1 base and J by 3 bases, with 9 bases between. This CDR3 contains 15 residues. The CDR3 protein is CASSIARAANEKLFF. CDR3 nucleotide sequence: TGTGCCAGTAGTATAGCCAGGGCAGCTAATGAAAAACTGTTTTTT. Drawing the rest from reference TRBV19 and TRBJ1-4, the complete variable domain is DGGITQSPKYLFRKEGQNVTLSCEQNLNHDAMYWYRQDPGQGLRLIYYSQIVNDFQKGDIAEGYSVSREKKESFPLTVTSAQKNPTAFYLCASSIARAANEKLFFGSGTQLSVL.

The V call is TRBV6-5, the J call TRBJ1-1, with 9 bases fitting TRBD1. Germline loops: CDR1 MNHEY, CDR2 SVGAGI. V dropped 2 bases and J dropped 6; count of bases not matched to a gene: 4. The CDR3 loop spans 14 amino acids. The CDR3 coding sequence is TGTGCCAGCAGTTACCAGGACAGGGGATCTGAAGCTTTCTTT. Its translation is CASSYQDRGSEAFF.

The rearrangement joins TRBV19 to TRBJ2-7; TRBD1 might be the D (5 bases). The length of the CDR3 is 15 residues. Trimming removed 4 bases from V and 7 bases from J, with 20 bases in between. Germline-derived CDR1 and CDR2 are LNHDA and SQIVND (reference sequence). The CDR3 protein is CASSTYGARVREQYF. The CDR3 DNA follows: TGTGCCAGTAGTACATATGGGGCCAGGGTAAGGGAGCAGTACTTC.

The chain couples TRBV5-1 to TRBJ2-7; 7 nucleotides line up with TRBD2. Per the germline V gene, CDR1 is SGHRS and CDR2 is YFSETQ. The V and J ends lost 2 bases and 5 bases, in that order; junction bases with no gene match: 10. The CDR3 runs to 15 residues. The CDR3 region has the DNA TGCGCCAGCAGCTTTGGACTAGACAATCCGAACGAGCAGTACTTC. Protein product: CASSFGLDNPNEQYF.

The chain uses TRBV28 and TRBJ2-1; D possibly corresponds to TRBD1 (6 bases). Germline CDR1 is MDHEN and CDR2 is SYDVKM. V was clipped by 7 bases and J by 7 bases, with 17 bases between them. The CDR3 covers 14 residues. CDR3 in DNA: TGTGCCAGCACTAGAGAGGGGGTATTGAATGAGCAGTTCTTC. The encoded protein is CASTREGVLNEQFF. Complete variable domain (other parts from reference TRBV28 and TRBJ2-1): DVKVTQSSRYLVKRTGEKVFLECVQDMDHENMFWYRQDPGLGLRLIYFSYDVKMKEKGDIPEGYSVSREKKERFSLILESASTNQTSMYLCASTREGVLNEQFFGPGTRLTVL.

The V and J genes are TRBV11-2 and TRBJ1-3; D is possibly TRBD1 (5 bases). Per the germline V gene, CDR1 is SGHAT and CDR2 is FQNNGV. The CDR3 has 15 amino acids. Trimming shortened V by 6 bases and J by 2 bases, and 14 bases separated the two germline ends. CDR3: CASRAQGLPGNTIYF. CDR3 DNA: TGTGCCAGCAGGGCTCAGGGTCTCCCTGGAAACACCATATATTTT.

This chain joins TRBV20-1 and TRBJ2-5, with D unclear. Germline-derived CDR1 and CDR2 are DFQATT and SNEGSKA (reference sequence). V lost 4 bases, J lost 3 bases, and 6 bases lay in between. This CDR3 region has 11 residues. The CDR3, as DNA: TGCAGTGCTACCCCCGAAGAGACCCAGTACTTC. Its protein is CSATPEETQYF.

J is TRBJ1-2 and V is TRBV5-1; 8 bases are a match to TRBD1. The trim removed 0 bases at V and 7 bases at J, leaving 5 bases unmatched. Germline assignment: CDR1 SGHRS and CDR2 YFSETQ. This CDR3 has 14 residues. The CDR3 reads CASSLVQGARGYTF. The DNA of the CDR3 is TGCGCCAGCAGCTTGGTGCAGGGGGCGCGTGGCTACACCTTC.

The rearrangement uses TRBV5-6 and TRBJ2-5; D is unresolved. V dropped 0 bases and J dropped 5 bases, with 8 bases sitting between them. The CDR3 has 13 amino acids. Germline V gene lookup returns CDR1 SGHDT and CDR2 YYEEEE. In DNA, the CDR3 is TGTGCCAGCAGCTTGGCCGGGTGGGAGACCCAGTACTTC. The encoded protein is CASSLAGWETQYF.

The J gene is TRBJ2-5, the V gene TRBV10-3; D possibly corresponds to TRBD1 (5 bases). The CDR3 length is 13 residues. V lost 10 bases and J lost 0, with 12 bases in between. The germline V gene has CDR1 ENHRY and CDR2 SYGVKD. The chain's CDR3 is CATGREDQETQYF. CDR3 DNA sequence: TGTGCCACCGGCAGGGAAGACCAAGAGACCCAGTACTTC.

The genes are TRBV30 and TRBJ2-1; D gene ambiguous. This CDR3 has 12 amino acids. Trimming took off 0 bases at V and 4 bases at J, with 4 bases between the two ends. Germline assignment: CDR1 GTSNPN and CDR2 SVGIG (reference sequence). The CDR3 region is CAWSVQYNEQFF. Here the CDR3 DNA reads TGTGCCTGGAGTGTACAATACAATGAGCAGTTCTTC.